The T cell receptor beta chain under discussion was sequenced for a study of blood T cell repertoires in COVID-19. Whole-study context: PBMCs, B-cell-depleted T cells, or T cells provided the cDNA or gDNA that made up the material.

Authors' methods: The assay estimated nucleated cells by amplifying reference gene primers. Using immunoSEQ multiplex PCR, the repertoire was profiled, and TCRdb retains in-frame clones only, with some absent. The V and J calls and clone size come from that table; D and trimming were worked out from the DNA. The sample yields roughly 190,000 clones, around four fifths seen once. Germline CDR1 and CDR2: MNHEY and SMNVEV (reference sequence). Trimming cost V 0 bases and J 6 bases; bases outside gene matches: 11. CDR3 length: 18 amino acids. This clonotype was obtained from a human donor in a cohort sampled during active COVID-19. Input material: peripheral blood. V usage is TRBV27 and J usage is TRBJ2-2; TRBD1 matches 9 bases. CDR3 DNA: TGTGCCAGCAGTTTATCGATCTGGGACAGGGATGACGCCGGGGAGCTGTTTTTT. Protein: CASSLSIWDRDDAGELFF.